Listed below are T cell receptor beta chains from one sample, sequenced in a study of response to subunit inactivated influenza vaccine. TCRdb fed the RT-PCR reads into MiXCR, producing one record per CDR3 protein. The sample has roughly 710,000 distinct CDR3 sequences, 12% to 15% seen once. Here the sequenced sample was PBMCs from blood, taken less than 15 days before vaccination. Source of these receptors: a man over 45 who received an inactivated influenza vaccine. Each CDR3 is given with its conserved first and last residue. Fields, in order: CDR3 DNA, CDR3 protein, J gene, D gene, clone size, V gene. The D gene is left open where the match is weak. Not every row has a clone size; where given, it reads once, few, many or a size class.

cdr3_nt: TGTGCCAGCAGCTCCCGAAGCGGGGGGAACACCGGGGAGCTGTTTTTT
cdr3_aa: CASSSRSGGNTGELFF
j_call: TRBJ2-2
d_call: TRBD2
clone_size: few
v_call: TRBV7-9

cdr3_nt: TGTGCCAGCAGCTTGGGTCCCTCTAAGGGTTCACCCCTCCACTTT
cdr3_aa: CASSLGPSKGSPLHF
j_call: TRBJ1-6
d_call: -
clone_size: many
v_call: TRBV5-5

cdr3_nt: TGCGCCAGCAGTATTGGAGGGACCATGAACACTGAAGCTTTCTTT
cdr3_aa: CASSIGGTMNTEAFF
j_call: TRBJ1-1
d_call: -
clone_size: few
v_call: TRBV5-1

cdr3_nt: TGTGCCACCAACGGGACACCCTTTCGGGATGGCTACACCTTC
cdr3_aa: CATNGTPFRDGYTF
j_call: TRBJ1-2
d_call: -
clone_size: few
v_call: TRBV6-2/TRBV6-3

cdr3_nt: TGTGCCAGCAGTTTAGATGCGGGCGACCTTTCCAAAAACATTCAGTACTTC
cdr3_aa: CASSLDAGDLSKNIQYF
j_call: TRBJ2-4
d_call: -
clone_size: -
v_call: TRBV12-3/TRBV12-4

cdr3_nt: TGCAGTGCCACCCCTAGCGCCTCCTACGAGCAGTACTTC
cdr3_aa: CSATPSASYEQYF
j_call: TRBJ2-7
d_call: -
clone_size: -
v_call: TRBV20-1

cdr3_nt: TGTGCCAGCAGCTTAGCCACAGGACTAGCGGGAATGGCCTACGAGCAGTACTTC
cdr3_aa: CASSLATGLAGMAYEQYF
j_call: TRBJ2-7
d_call: TRBD2
clone_size: -
v_call: TRBV7-2

cdr3_nt: TGCGCCAGCAGCCCGGACAGGGGTGGGCTGTTTTTT
cdr3_aa: CASSPDRGGLFF
j_call: TRBJ2-2
d_call: TRBD1
clone_size: -
v_call: TRBV5-1

cdr3_nt: TGTGCCAGCAGTTCCAAGGCAGGGGGAGCAGATACGCAGTATTTT
cdr3_aa: CASSSKAGGADTQYF
j_call: TRBJ2-3
d_call: TRBD1
clone_size: few
v_call: TRBV7-9

cdr3_nt: TGTGCCAGCAGCTTACCTAGCAATGAGCAGTTCTTC
cdr3_aa: CASSLPSNEQFF
j_call: TRBJ2-1
d_call: -
clone_size: few
v_call: TRBV11-2

cdr3_nt: TGTGCCAGCCGTGAAAAAGCCAGCTCCTACAATGAGCAGTTCTTC
cdr3_aa: CASREKASSYNEQFF
j_call: TRBJ2-1
d_call: -
clone_size: -
v_call: TRBV12-3/TRBV12-4

cdr3_nt: TGCGCCAGCAGCTTCGCGGGGGGCAGAGACACCGGGGAGCTGTTTTTT
cdr3_aa: CASSFAGGRDTGELFF
j_call: TRBJ2-2
d_call: TRBD2
clone_size: -
v_call: TRBV5-1

cdr3_nt: TGTGCCAGCAGCTTAAGGCGGCAGTACAATGAGCAGTTCTTC
cdr3_aa: CASSLRRQYNEQFF
j_call: TRBJ2-1
d_call: -
clone_size: few
v_call: TRBV7-8

cdr3_nt: TGTGCCAGCAGCCAGGTGCGGACAGGGATGAACACCGGGGAGCTGTTTTTT
cdr3_aa: CASSQVRTGMNTGELFF
j_call: TRBJ2-2
d_call: TRBD1
clone_size: few
v_call: TRBV4-2

cdr3_nt: TGCGCCAGCAGCTTTGAGGGAGCTGGGGCCAACGTCCTGACTTTC
cdr3_aa: CASSFEGAGANVLTF
j_call: TRBJ2-6
d_call: -
clone_size: few
v_call: TRBV5-1

cdr3_nt: TGTGCCAGCACCCACCGTCCCGGGGAGCTGTTTTTT
cdr3_aa: CASTHRPGELFF
j_call: TRBJ2-2
d_call: -
clone_size: -
v_call: TRBV12-3/TRBV12-4

cdr3_nt: TGTGCCAGCAGCGTAGAACAGGCCCGCGGGGAGCAGTACTTC
cdr3_aa: CASSVEQARGEQYF
j_call: TRBJ2-7
d_call: -
clone_size: few
v_call: TRBV9

cdr3_nt: TGTGCCAGCAGTTACAAAGGGGGCTACACCTTC
cdr3_aa: CASSYKGGYTF
j_call: TRBJ1-2
d_call: -
clone_size: -
v_call: TRBV6-5

cdr3_nt: TGTGCCAGCAGTGAATCTAGCAGTGGAGCGCTGTTTTTT
cdr3_aa: CASSESSSGALFF
j_call: TRBJ1-4
d_call: -
clone_size: many
v_call: TRBV25-1

cdr3_nt: TGCAGCGTCAGGGGCGTCCCTGCCGAGCAGTACTTC
cdr3_aa: CSVRGVPAEQYF
j_call: TRBJ2-7
d_call: -
clone_size: -
v_call: TRBV29-1

cdr3_nt: TGTGCCAGTCGGGGGGCTACTGGGATACACTACGAGCAGTACTTC
cdr3_aa: CASRGATGIHYEQYF
j_call: TRBJ2-7
d_call: -
clone_size: few
v_call: TRBV12-3/TRBV12-4

cdr3_nt: TGCGCCACCTATCTGGACAGGGTACACGAGCAGTACTTC
cdr3_aa: CATYLDRVHEQYF
j_call: TRBJ2-7
d_call: TRBD1
clone_size: few
v_call: TRBV10-2

cdr3_nt: TGTGCCAGCAGCTCGGACTGGGGCGAGCAGTACTTC
cdr3_aa: CASSSDWGEQYF
j_call: TRBJ2-7
d_call: -
clone_size: few
v_call: TRBV7-9

cdr3_nt: TGTGCCAGCAGTTTAGCGATGGAAGGAAACACCATATATTTT
cdr3_aa: CASSLAMEGNTIYF
j_call: TRBJ1-3
d_call: -
clone_size: few
v_call: TRBV12-3/TRBV12-4

cdr3_nt: TGTGCCAGCAGCTTAGGCGGACTAGCGGATACGCAGTATTTT
cdr3_aa: CASSLGGLADTQYF
j_call: TRBJ2-3
d_call: TRBD2
clone_size: -
v_call: TRBV7-9

cdr3_nt: TGTGCCAGCAGTTTTACTAGACTAGCGAGTCACAATGAGCAGTTCTTC
cdr3_aa: CASSFTRLASHNEQFF
j_call: TRBJ2-1
d_call: TRBD2
clone_size: few
v_call: TRBV6-2/TRBV6-3

cdr3_nt: TGCGCCAGCAGCTCCACGGCGGGAGGAGATACGCAGTATTTT
cdr3_aa: CASSSTAGGDTQYF
j_call: TRBJ2-3
d_call: TRBD2
clone_size: few
v_call: TRBV5-1

cdr3_nt: TGTGCCAGACGACAGAGGCGATTCTACGAGCAGTACTTC
cdr3_aa: CARRQRRFYEQYF
j_call: TRBJ2-7
d_call: -
clone_size: -
v_call: TRBV12-3/TRBV12-4

cdr3_nt: TGTGCCACCAGTGATACAGGACGGAACACCGGGGAGCTGTTTTTT
cdr3_aa: CATSDTGRNTGELFF
j_call: TRBJ2-2
d_call: -
clone_size: -
v_call: TRBV24-1

cdr3_nt: TGTGCCAGCAGTTTCCTCCCGGGTTTAGGGTCAACTGAAGCTTTCTTT
cdr3_aa: CASSFLPGLGSTEAFF
j_call: TRBJ1-1
d_call: -
clone_size: -
v_call: TRBV28